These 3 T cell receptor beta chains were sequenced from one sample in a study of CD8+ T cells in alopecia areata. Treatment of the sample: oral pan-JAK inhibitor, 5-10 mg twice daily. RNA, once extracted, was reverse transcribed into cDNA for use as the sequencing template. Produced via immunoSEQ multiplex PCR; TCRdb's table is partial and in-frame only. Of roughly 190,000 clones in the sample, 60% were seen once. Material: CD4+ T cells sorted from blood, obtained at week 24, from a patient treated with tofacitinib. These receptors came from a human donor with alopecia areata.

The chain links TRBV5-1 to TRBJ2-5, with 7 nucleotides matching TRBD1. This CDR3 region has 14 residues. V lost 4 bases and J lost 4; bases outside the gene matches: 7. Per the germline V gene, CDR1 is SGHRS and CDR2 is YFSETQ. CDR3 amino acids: CASSPGTVGETQYF. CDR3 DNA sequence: TGCGCCAGCAGCCCCGGGACAGTAGGAGAGACCCAGTACTTC.

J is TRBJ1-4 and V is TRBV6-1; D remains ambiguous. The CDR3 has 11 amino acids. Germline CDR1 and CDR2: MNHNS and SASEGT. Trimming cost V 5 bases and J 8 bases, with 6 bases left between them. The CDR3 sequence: CASSLGEKLFF. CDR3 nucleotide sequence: TGTGCCAGCAGTTTAGGGGAAAAACTGTTTTTT.

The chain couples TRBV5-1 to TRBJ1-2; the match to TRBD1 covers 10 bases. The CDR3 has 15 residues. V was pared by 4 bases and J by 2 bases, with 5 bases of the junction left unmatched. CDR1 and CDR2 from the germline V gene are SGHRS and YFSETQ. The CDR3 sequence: CASSPPGQGNYGYTF. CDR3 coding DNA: TGCGCCAGCAGCCCTCCGGGACAGGGGAACTATGGCTACACCTTC.